Shown below are 26 T cell receptor beta chains from a single sample sequenced in a study of shared clonotypes between healthy human individuals. Profiling relied on immunoSEQ multiplex PCR, and the TCRdb table lists in-frame clones only, not all of them. Among under 650,000 clones listed, 96% were seen once. Specimen: naive CD4+ T cells sorted from blood. The subset was: CD45RA+ positively selected. Receptors were obtained from a woman in her twenties or thirties in good health.

This clone was recorded a few times. The chain recombines TRBV27 with TRBJ2-7, with D possibly TRBD2 on 5 matching bases. V was shortened by 6 bases and J by 1 base, with 13 bases between the two germline ends. The CDR3 contains 14 residues. The germline CDR1 and CDR2 sequences are MNHEY and SMNVEV (reference sequence). CDR3 region: CASSPRALSYEQYF. The CDR3 nucleotides read TGTGCCAGCAGCCCGAGGGCACTATCCTACGAGCAGTACTTC.

CDR3 sequence (DNA): TGTGCCAGCTCACCAAACACCCCGGGCTCTGGGGCCAACGTCCTGACTTTC. Residues: CASSPNTPGSGANVLTF. The genes are TRBV18 and TRBJ2-6; D remains unclear. CDR3 length equals 17 residues. The germline CDR1 and CDR2 sequences are KGHSH and LQKENI. Trimming removed 2 bases at V and 0 bases at J, with 11 bases between.

This chain joins TRBV29-1 and TRBJ2-5; 8 nucleotides agree with TRBD1. CDR3 length equals 14 residues. Per germline, CDR1 SQVTM and CDR2 ANQGSEA. J was trimmed by 5 bases and V by 5 bases; bases with no gene match: 10. The CDR3 is CSVRTGGGAETQYF. The CDR3 coding sequence is TGCAGCGTTCGTACAGGGGGAGGTGCGGAGACCCAGTACTTC.

V usage is TRBV6-5 and J usage is TRBJ2-7, with D possibly being TRBD1 or TRBD2 (6 bases each). Trimming removed 5 bases at V and 6 bases at J, with 17 bases between. CDR3 length equals 14 residues. From germline, CDR1 is MNHEY and CDR2 SVGAGI. The CDR3 bases are TGTGCCAGCAGTAAACTAGCAGGGGAGAGCGAGCAGTACTTC. This encodes CASSKLAGESEQYF.

This rearrangement joins TRBV2 to TRBJ2-3; 11 bases fit TRBD2. CDR1 SNHLY and CDR2 FYNNEI come from the germline V gene. The CDR3 has 15 residues. Trimming cost V 4 bases and J 4 bases; bases outside gene matches: 4. In nucleotides, the CDR3 is TGTGCCAGCAGTGGTACTAGCGGGAGTGCAGATACGCAGTATTTT. Its protein product is CASSGTSGSADTQYF.

This clone came up once. The chain has TRBV11-3 and TRBJ2-7, with TRBD2 as a possible D gene (5 bases). V shed 5 bases and J shed 2 bases, with 7 bases lying between them. Germline V gene lookup returns CDR1 SGHNT and CDR2 YENEEA. The CDR3 covers 12 residues. CDR3 bases: TGTGCCAGCAGCCAACTAGCCTACGAGCAGTACTTC. The encoded protein is CASSQLAYEQYF.

The chain uses TRBV28 and TRBJ1-5; TRBD1 is a possible D gene (5 bases). There are 12 residues in the CDR3. Trimming took off 6 bases at V and 6 bases at J, with 9 bases between the two ends. Per the germline V gene, CDR1 is MDHEN and CDR2 is SYDVKM. For the CDR3, the DNA is TGTGCCAGCAGGCTGGGGGGTCAGCCCCAGCATTTT. It specifies CASRLGGQPQHF.

The V gene is TRBV6-1, the J gene TRBJ1-2; TRBD1 is a possible D gene (5 bases). The CDR3 totals 14 residues. In germline, CDR1 is MNHNS, CDR2 SASEGT. Trimming cost V 10 bases and J 5 bases, with 20 bases left between them. CDR3 residues: CATSGQRVSYGYTF. The CDR3 DNA reads as TGTGCCACCTCCGGACAACGCGTCTCATATGGCTACACCTTC.

The V and J genes are TRBV5-4 and TRBJ1-1, with a possible D match to TRBD1 (6 bases). The CDR3 runs 14 residues. Per the germline V gene, CDR1 is SGHNT and CDR2 is YYREEE (reference sequence). V was cut by 0 bases and J by 6 bases, with 12 bases left in between. The CDR3 region has the DNA TGTGCCAGCAGCTTGGACAGGGTGGTGGCTGAAGCTTTCTTT. It specifies CASSLDRVVAEAFF.

The CDR3 loop reads CASSLAIGGAASGANVLTF. DNA for the CDR3: TGTGCCAGCAGCTTAGCGATTGGGGGCGCGGCCTCTGGGGCCAACGTCCTGACTTTC. The chain links TRBV7-9 to TRBJ2-6, with a weak D call TRBD1 (6 bases). Per germline, CDR1 SEHNR and CDR2 FQNEAQ (reference sequence). The V end was cut by 0 bases, the J end by 0 bases, with 15 bases between. The CDR3 is 19 amino acids.

CDR3 nucleotide sequence: TGTGCCAGTAGTATAGTCTTTACCCAGCCCCAGCATTTT. Protein sequence: CASSIVFTQPQHF. The chain links TRBV19 to TRBJ1-5; D call uncertain. Trimming left V 1 base short and J 7 bases short, with 8 bases between. Per the germline V gene, CDR1 is LNHDA and CDR2 is SQIVND (reference sequence). The CDR3 is 13 amino acids.

This rearrangement joins TRBV27 to TRBJ2-7; D ambiguous. This CDR3 comprises 12 residues. The germline gives CDR1 MNHEY, CDR2 SMNVEV (reference sequence). The V end lost 4 bases, the J end lost 2 bases, and 6 bases lay between the germline ends. The CDR3 loop is CASSWTTYEQYF. DNA for the CDR3: TGTGCCAGCAGTTGGACCACCTACGAGCAGTACTTC.

The chain couples TRBV28 to TRBJ2-7; 8 nucleotides match TRBD1. Trimming took 3 bases from V and 2 from J; bases not matched to a gene: 6. Germline V lookup: CDR1 MDHEN, CDR2 SYDVKM. The CDR3 consists of 15 residues. CDR3 residues: CASSFSDRVTYEQYF. CDR3 bases: TGTGCCAGCAGTTTCTCGGACAGGGTCACCTACGAGCAGTACTTC.

The J gene is TRBJ2-2, the V gene TRBV30; 9 positions match TRBD1. Germline lookup yields CDR1 GTSNPN and CDR2 SVGIG (reference sequence). The CDR3 runs 18 residues. V dropped 5 bases and J dropped 1; count of bases not matched to a gene: 14. The CDR3 DNA sequence: TGTGCCTGGCTGGGGACAGGGTTATCGGGATGGAACACCGGGGAGCTGTTTTTT. Protein: CAWLGTGLSGWNTGELFF.

The genes are TRBV7-9 and TRBJ2-7, with 9 positions matching TRBD2. From germline, CDR1 is SEHNR and CDR2 FQNEAQ (reference sequence). The CDR3 is 15 residues long. V lost 3 bases, J lost 4 bases, and 7 bases stayed unmatched. The CDR3 reads CASSFLETSGYEQYF. The CDR3, as DNA: TGTGCCAGCAGCTTTCTGGAGACTAGCGGTTACGAGCAGTACTTC.

This CDR3 is CASSTGEYGNEQFF. In DNA form, the CDR3 reads TGCGCCAGCAGCACCGGGGAGTATGGAAATGAGCAGTTCTTC. This rearrangement joins TRBV5-1 to TRBJ2-1, with D maybe TRBD2 (5 bases). V lost 4 bases and J 7 bases, leaving 15 bases between the germline ends. This CDR3 region has 14 residues. Germline lookup yields CDR1 SGHRS and CDR2 YFSETQ.

This chain connects TRBV5-1 to TRBJ2-5, with D perhaps matching TRBD1 (5 bases). The J call may be in error: the DNA end matches TRBJ2-7 better. The CDR3 consists of 15 residues. Germline V gene lookup returns CDR1 SGHRS and CDR2 YFSETQ. The CDR3 sequence: CASSLAVGDSYEQYF. CDR3 bases: TGCGCCAGCAGCCTCGCCGTAGGGGACTCCTACGAGCAGTACTTC.

The J gene is TRBJ1-2, the V gene TRBV5-1, with TRBD1 matching over 7 bases. The J segment lost 6 bases and the V segment lost 1 base, leaving 3 bases of the junction unmatched. The CDR3 runs to 13 residues. In germline, CDR1 is SGHRS, CDR2 YFSETQ. DNA of the CDR3: TGCGCCAGCAGCTTGTCACAGGGGAATGGCTACACCTTC. The encoded protein is CASSLSQGNGYTF. Together with reference TRBV5-1 and TRBJ1-2, the CDR3 gives the full variable domain: KAGVTQTPRYLIKTRGQQVTLSCSPISGHRSVSWYQQTPGQGLQFLFEYFSETQRNKGNFPGRFSGRQFSNSRSEMNVSTLELGDSALYLCASSLSQGNGYTFGSGTRLTVV.

The chain links TRBV7-9 to TRBJ1-2; 7 bases are shared with TRBD1. There are 12 residues in the CDR3. J lost 7 bases, V lost 3 bases, and 2 bases had no gene match. Germline values: CDR1 SEHNR, CDR2 FQNEAQ (reference sequence). In DNA, the CDR3 is TGTGCCAGCAGCTTGGACAGGAGTGGCTACACCTTC. Amino acids: CASSLDRSGYTF.

The genes are TRBV5-6 and TRBJ2-2; the match to TRBD2 covers 7 bases. V lost 4 bases to trimming and J lost 5 bases; unmatched junction nucleotides: 8. The CDR3 runs 15 residues. Germline CDR1 is SGHDT and CDR2 is YYEEEE. The CDR3 coding sequence is TGTGCCAGCAGCAACGGGGGGTCGAGTACCGGGGAGCTGTTTTTT. Encoded protein: CASSNGGSSTGELFF.

The chain has TRBV7-9 and TRBJ2-7; perhaps TRBD2 as D (6 bases). Deletions cut 7 bases from V and 2 bases from J, with 12 bases between. The CDR3 totals 13 residues. Germline-derived CDR1 and CDR2 are SEHNR and FQNEAQ (reference sequence). In nucleotides, the CDR3 is TGTGCCAGCAAGGGGCCGGGGGCCTACGAGCAGTACTTC. Translation: CASKGPGAYEQYF.

The chain carries TRBV7-8 and TRBJ2-2, with a tentative D call TRBD1 (6 bases). The CDR3 loop spans 16 amino acids. Germline V gives CDR1 SGHVS, CDR2 FQNEAQ. V shed 5 bases and J shed 6 bases, with 19 bases lying between them. The CDR3 here is CASSRTGNGAAGELFF. The CDR3 DNA sequence: TGTGCCAGCAGCCGAACAGGGAACGGGGCGGCCGGGGAGCTGTTTTTT.

The V call is TRBV19, the J call TRBJ2-7; D ambiguous. Per germline, CDR1 LNHDA and CDR2 SQIVND (reference sequence). V was shortened by 3 bases and J by 3 bases, with 12 bases between the two germline ends. The CDR3 spans 14 residues. The CDR3 region has the DNA TGTGCCAGTAGTATGTCGGGCAGGAACTACGAGCAGTACTTC. The encoded protein is CASSMSGRNYEQYF.

The chain uses TRBV7-3 and TRBJ2-1; the match to TRBD2 covers 9 bases. Germline V lookup: CDR1 SGHTA, CDR2 FQGTGA. The CDR3 length is 16 residues. Trimming took 1 base from V and 7 from J; bases not matched to a gene: 8. The CDR3 bases are TGTGCCAGCAGCTTAATCCCTAGCGGGGCGATGAATGAGCAGTTCTTC. It encodes CASSLIPSGAMNEQFF.

The rearrangement uses TRBV5-1 and TRBJ2-7; maybe TRBD1 (6 bases). From germline, CDR1 is SGHRS and CDR2 YFSETQ. CDR3 length: 13 amino acids. Trimming left V 4 bases short and J 0 bases short, with 8 bases between. The CDR3 loop reads CASSQDSSYEQYF. For the CDR3, the DNA is TGCGCCAGCAGCCAGGACAGCTCCTACGAGCAGTACTTC.

J is TRBJ2-5 and V is TRBV7-2, with TRBD1 matching 7 bases. The tail of the sequence fits TRBJ2-7 better, so the J call may be wrong. Germline V CDR1 and CDR2: SGHTA, FQGNSA. The CDR3 covers 14 residues. The CDR3, as DNA: TGTGCCAGCAGCTCACAGACAGGGTCGTCCGAGCAGTACTTC. Translated, it gives CASSSQTGSSEQYF.